This is a list of T cell receptor beta chains from one sample in a study of T cell clonotyping in hematopoietic cell transplantation. Clones were read by immunoSEQ multiplex PCR, and TCRdb kept only the in-frame ones, dropping some. Among thousands of clones listed, approximately 68% were seen once. The starting material was PBMCs, obtained 180 days after allogeneic stem cell transplant. All receptors derive from a male patient aged 50 to 60 who had an allogeneic stem cell transplant from an unrelated donor, so the T cells may come from the graft donor. Some clones in this sample may be carry-over from other donors' samples. The CDR3 runs from the conserved cysteine through the conserved F or W. Fields, in order: CDR3 length, D gene, V gene, clone size, J gene, CDR3 protein, CDR3 DNA. The D gene is left open where the match is weak. Some rows mark clone size as missing; the rest say once, few, many or name a class of expanded clone.

16	.	TRBV6-5	.	TRBJ2-2	CASSYSGRTNTGELFF	TGTGCCAGCAGTTACAGTGGACGGACGAACACCGGGGAGCTGTTTTTT
13	.	TRBV9	once	TRBJ1-5	CASSVAPGQPQHF	TGTGCCAGCAGCGTAGCTCCGGGCCAGCCCCAGCATTTT
13	TRBD1	TRBV6-5	.	TRBJ1-1	CASKATGQAEAFF	TGTGCCAGCAAGGCGACGGGACAGGCAGAAGCTTTCTTT
14	.	TRBV6-1	medium-sized	TRBJ2-7	CASSAPIRGYEQYF	TGTGCCAGCAGTGCCCCGATCAGGGGCTACGAGCAGTACTTC
17	TRBD1	TRBV4-2	.	TRBJ1-2	CASSQERGGQGVSGYTF	TGTGCCAGCAGCCAAGAAAGGGGAGGACAGGGAGTAAGCGGCTACACCTTC
19	TRBD1	TRBV28	few	TRBJ1-1	CASRPNSDRGFYANTEAFF	TGTGCCAGCAGACCTAATTCGGACAGGGGGTTTTACGCGAACACTGAAGCTTTCTTT
17	.	TRBV19	few	TRBJ1-4	CASSMGWQPPTNEKLFF	TGTGCCAGTAGTATGGGGTGGCAGCCTCCAACTAATGAAAAACTGTTTTTT
10	.	TRBV7-9	.	TRBJ2-3	CASAGDTQYF	TGTGCCAGTGCCGGGGATACGCAGTATTTT
15	TRBD1	TRBV19	few	TRBJ2-4	CASSTGGLAKNIQYF	TGTGCCAGTAGTACAGGGGGATTAGCCAAAAACATTCAGTACTTC
14	.	TRBV2	.	TRBJ2-5	CASTEGGGRETQYF	TGTGCCAGCACCGAGGGTGGAGGGAGAGAGACCCAGTACTTC
15	TRBD1	TRBV28	.	TRBJ2-7	CASSSLTGSDYEQYF	TGTGCCAGCAGTTCCCTGACAGGGTCCGACTACGAGCAGTACTTC
15	TRBD2	TRBV9	.	TRBJ2-5	CASSVRSSGESTQYF	TGTGCCAGCAGCGTAAGGTCTAGCGGGGAGAGCACCCAGTACTTC
14	TRBD1	TRBV6-5	.	TRBJ1-1	CASSSDRVNTEAFF	TGTGCCAGCAGTTCCGACAGGGTGAACACTGAAGCTTTCTTT
12	.	TRBV7-9	few	TRBJ2-7	CASSLGQNEQYF	TGTGCCAGCAGCTTAGGTCAGAACGAGCAGTACTTC